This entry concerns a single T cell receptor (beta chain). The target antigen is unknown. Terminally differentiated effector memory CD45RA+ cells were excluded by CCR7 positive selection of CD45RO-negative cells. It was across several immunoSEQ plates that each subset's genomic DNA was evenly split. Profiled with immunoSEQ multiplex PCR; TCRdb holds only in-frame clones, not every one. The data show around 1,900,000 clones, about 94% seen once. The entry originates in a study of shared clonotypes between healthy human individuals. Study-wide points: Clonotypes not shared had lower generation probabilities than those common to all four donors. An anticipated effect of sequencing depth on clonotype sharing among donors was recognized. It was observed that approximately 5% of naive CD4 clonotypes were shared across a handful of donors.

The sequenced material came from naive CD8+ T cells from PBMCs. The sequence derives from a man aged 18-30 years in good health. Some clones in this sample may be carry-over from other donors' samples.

The CDR3 DNA sequence: TGTGCCAGCAGCCCCGTGCTCCGGGCGAACACTGAAGCTTTCTTT. Amino acids: CASSPVLRANTEAFF. This rearrangement joins TRBV7-9 to TRBJ1-1, with no clear D. V was cut by 5 bases and J by 1 base, with 14 bases left in between. This CDR3 is 15 amino acids long. CDR1 is SEHNR and CDR2 is FQNEAQ in the germline V gene (reference sequence).